These 8 T cell receptor beta chains came from one sample sequenced in a study of blood T cell repertoires in COVID-19. Profiling relied on immunoSEQ multiplex PCR, and the TCRdb table lists in-frame clones only, not all of them. The sample consists of roughly 200,000 clones, approximately 85% of them appearing once. The sample comprised PBMCs or T cells enriched from blood (not recorded which). All receptors derive from a man aged 40-50 years who had recovered from COVID-19.

The chain is built from TRBV7-9 and TRBJ2-3; 8 nucleotides match TRBD1. This CDR3 has 15 residues. J lost 3 bases, V lost 4 bases, and 6 bases had no gene match. Germline-derived CDR1 and CDR2 are SEHNR and FQNEAQ (reference sequence). The CDR3 DNA reads as TGTGCCAGCAGCTCCCTGACAGGGGAAACAGATACGCAGTATTTT. This translates into CASSSLTGETDTQYF.

This chain links TRBV4-2 with TRBJ1-5; D gene ambiguous. Trimming left V 0 bases short and J 4 bases short, with 13 bases between. Germline-derived CDR1 and CDR2 are LGHNA and YNFKEQ. CDR3 length: 16 residues. The CDR3: CASSQDWNPGNQPQHF. The CDR3 DNA follows: TGTGCCAGCAGCCAAGATTGGAACCCGGGGAATCAGCCCCAGCATTTT.

This rearrangement joins TRBV10-2 to TRBJ1-4; D call uncertain. From germline, CDR1 is WSHSY and CDR2 SAAADI. This CDR3 is built from 16 residues. Trimming shortened V by 1 base and J by 3 bases, and 12 bases separated the two germline ends. DNA of the CDR3: TGCGCCAGCAGTGAGTGGTTATGGCAATCTAATGAAAAACTGTTTTTT. Translation: CASSEWLWQSNEKLFF.

This clone has only one observation. This chain uses TRBV5-1 with TRBJ2-1; 11 positions agree with TRBD2. The CDR3 consists of 16 residues. V trimming: 6 bases; J trimming: 0 bases; junction bases outside the gene matches: 5. Germline CDR1 reads SGHRS; CDR2 reads YFSETQ. CDR3 residues: CASKSSGGASYNEQFF. In DNA, the CDR3 is TGCGCCAGCAAGAGTAGCGGGGGGGCCTCCTACAATGAGCAGTTCTTC.

The CDR3 coding sequence is TGTGCCAGCAGTGAAAAGGCAGGGATCCACGAGCAGTACTTC. It yields the protein CASSEKAGIHEQYF. The chain has TRBV6-1 and TRBJ2-7; maybe TRBD1 (5 bases). V was clipped by 2 bases and J by 5 bases, with 13 bases between them. Germline assignment: CDR1 MNHNS and CDR2 SASEGT. The CDR3 extends over 14 amino acids.

This clone appeared once. This sequence joins TRBV11-2 and TRBJ1-4; D gene unclear. The CDR3 has 15 residues. The germline V gene has CDR1 SGHAT and CDR2 FQNNGV. The V end lost 3 bases, the J end lost 3 bases, and 11 bases lay between the germline ends. CDR3 in amino acids: CASSFSLASNEKLFF. The CDR3 coding sequence is TGTGCCAGCAGCTTTTCTTTGGCTTCTAATGAAAAACTGTTTTTT.

This chain joins TRBV28 and TRBJ1-2; D possibly corresponds to TRBD1 (5 bases). This CDR3 spans 13 amino acids. Trimming left V 3 bases short and J 4 bases short, with 9 bases between. The germline gives CDR1 MDHEN, CDR2 SYDVKM. CDR3 region: CASSLTATYGYTF. The CDR3 DNA reads as TGTGCCAGCAGTTTGACAGCGACCTATGGCTACACCTTC.

The rearrangement uses TRBV7-3 and TRBJ1-1, with TRBD1 matching 7 bases. Trimming cost V 6 bases and J 6 bases; bases outside gene matches: 10. Germline V gene sequence: CDR1 SGHTA, CDR2 FQGTGA. The CDR3 runs 14 residues. The CDR3 DNA reads TGTGCCAGCAGTTTCGGGACAGTCAGCGCTGAAGCTTTCTTT. It translates to CASSFGTVSAEAFF.